This T cell receptor beta chain was sequenced during a study of T cell responses to AZD1222 COVID-19 vaccine. General study findings and limits: Clonal diversity was possibly underestimated, and white British individuals and females predominated among donors. Spike as a whole was targeted by vaccine-associated CD4 TCRs, dominant at 160-218 and 743-854.

The protocol was immunoSEQ multiplex PCR, while the TCRdb copy is restricted to in-frame clones and leaves out a portion. Among about 81,000 clones listed, just over 85% were seen once. A word on this clone: The antigen is unknown.

Germline CDR1 reads MNHEY; CDR2 reads SMNVEV (reference sequence). This CDR3 has 13 amino acids. Trimming pared 10 bases from V and 4 bases from J, leaving 16 bases between. The sequences come from peripheral blood, collected 28 days after the second AZD1222 dose. The sequence derives from an adult who received the AZD1222 COVID-19 vaccine. This chain links TRBV27 with TRBJ1-2, with TRBD1 as a possible D gene (6 bases). The CDR3 DNA reads TGTGCCACCAACAGGGAAATTCCCTATGGCTACACCTTC. Protein sequence: CATNREIPYGYTF.